These 18 T cell receptor beta chains were sequenced from one sample in a study of tumor T cells in aggressive B-cell lymphoma (dated by TCRdb to 2015 to 2018). Library generation was performed with the immunoSEQ multiplex PCR assay. What TCRdb holds here is the immuneACCESS table cut down to in-frame rearrangements. Part of the clones is not present; checked against another copy, under half of the missing clones reflect an unresolved V gene, and the others are unexplained. The sample table shows approximately 10,000 clones, and 65% to 90% are seen once. Approximately 4% of the sample comes from the top ten. The sequencing input was tumor tissue. The receptors originated from an adult with diffuse large B cell lymphoma.

The genes are TRBV28 and TRBJ2-3; 7 positions match TRBD2. V shed 3 bases and J 3 bases; nucleotides not matched to a gene: 9. Germline loops: CDR1 MDHEN, CDR2 SYDVKM. This CDR3 spans 16 amino acids. The CDR3 sequence is CASSLGRGGPTDTQYF. CDR3 in DNA: TGTGCCAGCAGTTTGGGGAGGGGAGGGCCGACAGATACGCAGTATTTT. The variable domain in full, with the rest retrieved from reference TRBV28 and TRBJ2-3, is DVKVTQSSRYLVKRTGEKVFLECVQDMDHENMFWYRQDPGLGLRLIYFSYDVKMKEKGDIPEGYSVSREKKERFSLILESASTNQTSMYLCASSLGRGGPTDTQYFGPGTRLTVL.

The gene calls are TRBV14 and TRBJ2-7; 11 nucleotides agree with TRBD2. Germline CDR1 and CDR2: SGHDN and FVKESK. V was clipped by 5 bases and J by 5 bases; unmatched bases: 17. The CDR3 sequence is 18 residues long. CDR3 coding DNA: TGTGCCAGCAGCGACCGGTGGGGGTTAGCGGGAGGGCCCCACGAGCAGTACTTC. Its translation is CASSDRWGLAGGPHEQYF. The full variable domain, its missing parts supplied by reference TRBV14 and TRBJ2-7, is EAGVTQFPSHSVIEKGQTVTLRCDPISGHDNLYWYRRVMGKEIKFLLHFVKESKQDESGMPNNRFLAERTGGTYSTLKVQPAELEDSGVYFCASSDRWGLAGGPHEQYFGPGTRLTVT.

V and J are TRBV7-2 and TRBJ2-5, with 9 positions matching TRBD1. The length of the CDR3 is 16 residues. CDR1 is SGHTA, CDR2 FQGNSA, per germline. Losses at the gene ends were 6 bases for V and 3 bases for J; bases not matched to a gene: 11. CDR3 DNA sequence: TGTGCCAGCAGATATAAACCGGGACAGGGAGAAGAGACCCAGTACTTC. Translation gives CASRYKPGQGEETQYF.

The J gene is TRBJ2-5, the V gene TRBV7-9, with TRBD1 identical over 9 bases. The CDR3 loop spans 14 amino acids. J gave up 4 bases and V 5 bases, and 5 bases lay outside the gene matches. Germline values: CDR1 SEHNR, CDR2 FQNEAQ (reference sequence). CDR3 amino acids: CASSRTGEGETQYF. The DNA of the CDR3 is TGTGCCAGCAGCCGGACAGGGGAGGGAGAGACCCAGTACTTC.

This chain uses TRBV18 with TRBJ2-2, with a weak D call TRBD1 (6 bases). The CDR3 loop spans 14 amino acids. V was pared by 3 bases and J by 3 bases, with 8 bases between. CDR1 is KGHSH, CDR2 LQKENI, per germline. CDR3 in amino acids: CASSPGQHTGELFF. CDR3 DNA sequence: TGTGCCAGCTCACCCGGACAGCACACCGGGGAGCTGTTTTTT.

The chain employs TRBV28 and TRBJ2-7; 7 bases line up with TRBD1. Trimming at V came to 4 bases and at J to 5 bases, leaving 11 bases not matched to a gene. Germline assignment: CDR1 MDHEN and CDR2 SYDVKM. This CDR3 has 15 amino acids. CDR3 residues: CASSSRQGFTNEQYF. CDR3 in DNA: TGTGCCAGCAGTTCCCGACAGGGTTTCACGAACGAGCAGTACTTC.

The chain joins TRBV30 to TRBJ2-2; D might be TRBD2 (6 bases). Between the trimmed V and J ends, which lost 2 bases and 4 bases, there was a span of 17 bases. The CDR3 runs to 16 residues. CDR1 and CDR2 (germline): GTSNPN, SVGIG (reference sequence). The chain's CDR3 is CAWSSLAGGVTGELFF. For the CDR3, the DNA is TGTGCCTGGAGTTCACTAGCTGGAGGGGTCACCGGGGAGCTGTTTTTT.

This clone was seen just once. The rearrangement joins TRBV6-1 to TRBJ1-2; no clear D. The V end lost 2 bases, the J end lost 4 bases, and 11 bases lay between the germline ends. The CDR3 is 14 amino acids. CDR1 is MNHNS, CDR2 SASEGT, per germline. This CDR3 reads CASSERASLYGYTF. In nucleotides, the CDR3 is TGTGCCAGCAGTGAAAGAGCGTCCCTCTATGGCTACACCTTC.

The genes are TRBV5-1 and TRBJ2-7; D might be TRBD2 (6 bases). Trimming stripped 0 bases from V and 7 bases from J, with 14 bases between. The CDR3 has 14 amino acids. The V gene's germline CDR1 is SGHRS and CDR2 YFSETQ. CDR3 region: CASSLEARAGEQYF. CDR3 DNA: TGCGCCAGCAGCTTGGAGGCCAGGGCGGGGGAGCAGTACTTC.

In its sample, this clone was seen once. The V gene is TRBV7-6, the J gene TRBJ2-1, with unresolved D. The germline V gene encodes CDR1 SGHVS and CDR2 FNYEAQ. The CDR3 length is 15 residues. Deletions cut 3 bases from V and 1 base from J, with 10 bases between. The CDR3 spells CASSLSHGSYNEQFF. The CDR3 coding sequence is TGTGCCAGCAGCTTGTCCCACGGGTCCTACAATGAGCAGTTCTTC.

The chain uses TRBV29-1 and TRBJ2-7; D may correspond to TRBD1 or TRBD2 (9 bases each). The CDR3 totals 16 residues. CDR1 and CDR2 (germline): SQVTM, ANQGSEA. V shed 5 bases and J shed 3 bases, with 23 bases lying between them. CDR3: CSVSGTGSSGSYEQYF. The CDR3 DNA follows: TGCAGCGTTTCCGGGACAGGGAGTAGCGGGAGCTACGAGCAGTACTTC.

V is TRBV7-9 and J is TRBJ1-3, with D tentatively TRBD1 (6 bases). The CDR3 extends over 15 amino acids. Germline lookup yields CDR1 SEHNR and CDR2 FQNEAQ (reference sequence). V lost 0 bases and J 7 bases, leaving 13 bases between the germline ends. The CDR3 nucleotides are TGTGCCAGCAGCTTAGCGGGTTCAAGGGGGAACACCATATATTTT. Translation gives CASSLAGSRGNTIYF.

The V and J genes are TRBV19 and TRBJ1-5; D is undetermined. The CDR3 contains 17 residues. V was pared by 3 bases and J by 2 bases, with 17 bases between. CDR1 is LNHDA and CDR2 is SQIVND in the germline V gene (reference sequence). Here the CDR3 DNA reads TGTGCCAGTAGTATCCGCAGTGGTCCGATGGGCAATCAGCCCCAGCATTTT. The encoded protein is CASSIRSGPMGNQPQHF. The variable domain in full, with the rest retrieved from reference TRBV19 and TRBJ1-5, is DGGITQSPKYLFRKEGQNVTLSCEQNLNHDAMYWYRQDPGQGLRLIYYSQIVNDFQKGDIAEGYSVSREKKESFPLTVTSAQKNPTAFYLCASSIRSGPMGNQPQHFGDGTRLSIL.

The chain employs TRBV4-1 and TRBJ1-5; 9 bases align to TRBD1. The germline V gene encodes CDR1 MGHRA and CDR2 YSYEKL. The CDR3 totals 15 residues. Germline trimming cut 2 bases from V and 4 bases from J; bases unmatched to any gene: 3. DNA of the CDR3: TGCGCCAGCAGCCAAAGGGACAGGGAGAATCAGCCCCAGCATTTT. Amino acids: CASSQRDRENQPQHF.

This rearrangement joins TRBV5-1 to TRBJ2-3, with 8 bases aligning to TRBD1. J gave up 4 bases and V 1 base, and 2 bases lay outside the gene matches. The CDR3 totals 14 residues. CDR1 and CDR2 (germline): SGHRS, YFSETQ. The CDR3 here is CASSLQGASDTQYF. CDR3 in DNA: TGCGCCAGCAGCTTGCAGGGGGCATCAGATACGCAGTATTTT.

The V and J genes are TRBV5-1 and TRBJ1-4, with D maybe TRBD1 (6 bases). Germline lookup yields CDR1 SGHRS and CDR2 YFSETQ. The CDR3 runs 14 residues. With 4 bases removed from V and 4 bases from J, the gap between germline ends came to 11 bases. CDR3 sequence (DNA): TGCGCCAGCAGCGTGGGACAATTTAATGAAAAACTGTTTTTT. Protein product: CASSVGQFNEKLFF.

V usage is TRBV13 and J usage is TRBJ2-7; 10 nucleotides line up with TRBD1. Per germline, CDR1 PRHDT and CDR2 FYEKMQ (reference sequence). The V and J ends lost 5 bases and 3 bases, in that order; junction bases with no gene match: 10. The CDR3 is made up of 16 amino acids. The CDR3 DNA is TGTGCCAGCAGCCCCCGAGGTGGGACAGGGGTCTACGAGCAGTACTTC. It codes for CASSPRGGTGVYEQYF.

The chain links TRBV10-1 to TRBJ1-5; a possible D gene is TRBD1 (5 bases). Trimming cost V 4 bases and J 7 bases, with 8 bases left between them. This CDR3 contains 12 residues. Germline CDR1 and CDR2: WNHNN and SYGVQD (reference sequence). CDR3 DNA sequence: TGCGCCAGCAGTGCCGACAGACAGCCCCAGCATTTT. It specifies CASSADRQPQHF.